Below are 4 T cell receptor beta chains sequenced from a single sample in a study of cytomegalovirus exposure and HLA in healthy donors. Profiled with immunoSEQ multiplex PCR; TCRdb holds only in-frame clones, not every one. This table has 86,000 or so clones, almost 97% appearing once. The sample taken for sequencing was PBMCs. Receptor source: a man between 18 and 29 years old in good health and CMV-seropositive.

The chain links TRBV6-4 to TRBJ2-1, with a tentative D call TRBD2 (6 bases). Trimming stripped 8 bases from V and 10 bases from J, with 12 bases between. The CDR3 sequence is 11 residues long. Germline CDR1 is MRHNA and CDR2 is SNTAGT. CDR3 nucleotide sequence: TGTGCCAGCTCGGCGGGGAGGGAGCAGTTCTTC. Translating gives CASSAGREQFF.

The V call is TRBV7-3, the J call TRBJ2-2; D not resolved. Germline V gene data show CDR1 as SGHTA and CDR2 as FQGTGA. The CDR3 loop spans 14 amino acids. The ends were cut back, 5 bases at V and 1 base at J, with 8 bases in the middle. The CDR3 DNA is TGTGCCAGCAGCGCTGCGGTGAACACCGGGGAGCTGTTTTTT. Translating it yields CASSAAVNTGELFF.

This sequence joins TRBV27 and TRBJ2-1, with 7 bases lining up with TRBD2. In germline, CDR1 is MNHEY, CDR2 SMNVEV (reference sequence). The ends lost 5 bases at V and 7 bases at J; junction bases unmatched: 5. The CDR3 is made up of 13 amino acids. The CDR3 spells CASSASLANEQFF. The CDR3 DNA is TGTGCCAGCAGTGCCTCACTAGCGAATGAGCAGTTCTTC.

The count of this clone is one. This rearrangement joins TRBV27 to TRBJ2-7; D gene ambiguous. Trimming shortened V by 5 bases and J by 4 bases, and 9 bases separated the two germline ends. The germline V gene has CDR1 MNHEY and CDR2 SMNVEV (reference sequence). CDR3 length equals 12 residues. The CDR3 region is CASSILGYEQYF. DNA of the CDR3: TGTGCCAGCAGTATTCTAGGATACGAGCAGTACTTC.